The present TCR beta chain was sequenced within a study of spatial heterogeneity in lung cancer. In germline, CDR1 is MDHEN, CDR2 SYDVKM. V was pared by 6 bases and J by 3 bases, with 9 bases of the junction left unmatched. CDR3 length: 15 amino acids. The study, taken as a whole, reports: The number of expanded tumor alpha and beta chains correlated with mutation number. For tumor T cells, estimated coverage reached only approximately 6.9% (alpha) and 11% to 15% (beta).

TCR cDNA molecules each had a unique molecular identifier. MiXCR, applied by TCRdb to the 5' RACE reads, yields one record per CDR3 protein. The sample carries about 100,000 distinct CDR3 sequences, around 4.8% recorded once. Time point in this sample: sample taken at primary tumor resection. Unsorted samples of tumor, nontumor lung or frozen PBMC had their whole RNA sequenced. This clonotype was recorded many times. Its specificity is not known. The sequence came from a male donor with early-stage non-small cell lung cancer. This chain joins TRBV28 and TRBJ2-7; 9 bases fit TRBD2. The material sequenced was lung tumor tissue, taken at surgery. CDR3 sequence reads: CASRMTSGLVYEQYF. DNA for the CDR3: TGTGCCAGCAGAATGACTAGCGGATTGGTCTACGAGCAGTACTTC.